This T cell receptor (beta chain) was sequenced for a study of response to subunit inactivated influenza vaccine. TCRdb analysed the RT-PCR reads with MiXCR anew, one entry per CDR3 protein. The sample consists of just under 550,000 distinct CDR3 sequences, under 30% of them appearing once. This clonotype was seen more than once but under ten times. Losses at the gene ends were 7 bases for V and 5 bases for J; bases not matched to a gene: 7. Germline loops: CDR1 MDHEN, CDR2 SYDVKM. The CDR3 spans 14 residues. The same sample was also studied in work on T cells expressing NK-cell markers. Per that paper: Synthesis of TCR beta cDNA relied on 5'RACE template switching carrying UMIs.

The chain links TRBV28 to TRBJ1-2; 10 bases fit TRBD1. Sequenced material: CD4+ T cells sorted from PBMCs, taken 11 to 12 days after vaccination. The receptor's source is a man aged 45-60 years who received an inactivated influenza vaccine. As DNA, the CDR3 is TGTGCCAGCACCGGGACAGGGGCGTGGTATGGCTACACCTTC. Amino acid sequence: CASTGTGAWYGYTF.